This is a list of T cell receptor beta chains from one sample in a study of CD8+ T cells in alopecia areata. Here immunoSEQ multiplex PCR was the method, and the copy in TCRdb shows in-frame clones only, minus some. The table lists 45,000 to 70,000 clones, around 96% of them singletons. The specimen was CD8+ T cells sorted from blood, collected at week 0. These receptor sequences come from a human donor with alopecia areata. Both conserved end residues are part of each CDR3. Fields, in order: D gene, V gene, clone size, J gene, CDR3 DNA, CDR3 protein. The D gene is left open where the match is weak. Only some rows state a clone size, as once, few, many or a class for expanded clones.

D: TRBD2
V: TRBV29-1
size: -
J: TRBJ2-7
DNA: TGCAGCGTTGCGCGGGGGATAGGGTACGAGCAGTACTTC
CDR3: CSVARGIGYEQYF

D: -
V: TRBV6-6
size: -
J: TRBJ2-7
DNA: TGTGCCAGCAGTTACTCAGCTGGCGAGCAGTACTTC
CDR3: CASSYSAGEQYF

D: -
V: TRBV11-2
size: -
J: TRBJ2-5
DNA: TGTGCCAGCAGCCCAGGACAGTTAGAAGAGACCCAGTACTTC
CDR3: CASSPGQLEETQYF

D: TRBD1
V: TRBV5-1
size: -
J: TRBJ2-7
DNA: TGCGCCAGCAGCTTGGGGGGGACAGTGACTGAGCAGTACTTC
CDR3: CASSLGGTVTEQYF

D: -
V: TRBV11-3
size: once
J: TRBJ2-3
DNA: TGTGCCAGCACTAGCACAGATACGCAGTATTTT
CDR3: CASTSTDTQYF

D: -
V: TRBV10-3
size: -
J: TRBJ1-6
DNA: TGTGCCATCACCTCGGGACTATATAATTCACCCCTCCACTTT
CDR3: CAITSGLYNSPLHF

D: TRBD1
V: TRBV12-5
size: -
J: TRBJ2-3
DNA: TGTGCTAGTGATCGGGACAGAGGCACAGATACGCAGTATTTT
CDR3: CASDRDRGTDTQYF

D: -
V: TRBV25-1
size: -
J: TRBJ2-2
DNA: TGTGCCAGCACCGAATGGTCCGGGGAGCTGTTTTTT
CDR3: CASTEWSGELFF

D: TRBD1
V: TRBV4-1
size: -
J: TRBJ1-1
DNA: TGCGCCAGCAGCATTTCCGGGACAGATGCCACTGAAGCTTTCTTT
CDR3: CASSISGTDATEAFF

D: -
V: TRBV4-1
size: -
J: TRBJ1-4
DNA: TGCGCCAGCACCATTACGGGGGGGGTAAATGAAAAACTGTTTTTT
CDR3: CASTITGGVNEKLFF

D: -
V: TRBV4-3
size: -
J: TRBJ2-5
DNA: TGCGCCAGCAGCCAAGATGGTCCTAGGGAGACCCAGTACTTC
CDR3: CASSQDGPRETQYF

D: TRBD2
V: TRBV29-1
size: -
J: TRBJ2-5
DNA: TGCAGCTTCCGCGGGAGCGGGGGCGGTGGAGAGACCCAGTACTTC
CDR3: CSFRGSGGGGETQYF

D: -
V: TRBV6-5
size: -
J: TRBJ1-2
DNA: TGTGCCAGCAGTTACGGGCAGGGTACATTCTATGGCTACACCTTC
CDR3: CASSYGQGTFYGYTF

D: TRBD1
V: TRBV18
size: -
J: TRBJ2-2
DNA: TGTGCCAGCTCACACCGGGACAGGGGCGGCACCGGGGAGCTGTTTTTT
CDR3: CASSHRDRGGTGELFF

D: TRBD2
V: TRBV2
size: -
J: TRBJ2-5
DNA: TGTGCCAGCAGGGAGCGTTGGACTAGCCACAAGGATAAACAAGAGACCCAGTACTTC
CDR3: CASRERWTSHKDKQETQYF